The source of this T cell receptor beta chain is a study of shared clonotypes between healthy human individuals. Findings and limits, study-wide: The study generally estimated greater richness for naive than memory subsets.

Methods used by the authors: Filtering was not the same, since immunoSEQ gave junction-only sequences without quality scores. This table comes from immunoSEQ multiplex PCR, and its TCRdb copy is limited to in-frame clones, with some not included. For V, J and clone size, that table is used; D and trimming come from the DNA. This table has about 2 million clones, 85% to 95% appearing once. The CDR3 runs to 13 residues. A note on this clone: Its matching antigen is unknown.

V gene TRBV21-1 combines with J gene TRBJ2-7; the table names TRBD1, a call not compared with the DNA. TRBV21-1 is a pseudogene segment. The source material was naive CD4+ T cells sorted from blood. This sample's subset: CD45RA+ positively selected. This receptor was obtained from a man younger than 35 in good health. CDR3 DNA sequence: TGTGCCAGCAAGGACAGGGGGTACCACGAGCAGTACTTC. Its translation is CASKDRGYHEQYF.